This passage covers 22 T cell receptor beta chains from one sample sequenced in a study of blood T cell repertoires in COVID-19. The table came from immunoSEQ multiplex PCR; TCRdb's copy has only in-frame clones and leaves some out. Of more than 250,000 clones listed, over 75% are singletons. The sample taken for sequencing was PBMCs or T cells enriched from blood (not recorded which). These TCRs come from a woman under 30 who had recovered from COVID-19.

This rearrangement joins TRBV7-9 to TRBJ1-2; the match to TRBD1 covers 12 bases. The CDR3 is made up of 15 amino acids. The germline gives CDR1 SEHNR, CDR2 FQNEAQ (reference sequence). The junction had 7 bases not matched to a gene; V was cut back by 3 bases and J by 8 bases. CDR3 in amino acids: CASSLPGQGAFGYTF. In nucleotides, the CDR3 is TGTGCCAGCAGCTTGCCGGGACAGGGGGCATTCGGCTACACCTTC.

This chain joins TRBV2 and TRBJ1-1; D perhaps matches TRBD1 (6 bases). The germline V gene encodes CDR1 SNHLY and CDR2 FYNNEI. The CDR3 has 15 amino acids. V was cut by 3 bases and J by 2 bases, with 13 bases left in between. Written as DNA, the CDR3 is TGTGCCAGCAGTGATATCCCGGACAGAAACACTGAAGCTTTCTTT. Protein: CASSDIPDRNTEAFF.

The gene calls are TRBV27 and TRBJ1-6; D possibly corresponds to TRBD1 (6 bases). This CDR3 has 17 residues. Looked up from germline, CDR1 is MNHEY and CDR2 is SMNVEV (reference sequence). V lost 6 bases and J 0 bases, leaving 15 bases between the germline ends. This CDR3 is CASRFGTSSSYNSPLHF. The CDR3 bases are TGTGCCAGCAGATTCGGGACATCGTCCTCCTATAATTCACCCCTCCACTTT.

J is TRBJ2-5 and V is TRBV10-1, with a tentative D call TRBD2 (6 bases). With 3 bases removed from V and 3 bases from J, the gap between germline ends came to 14 bases. Germline V CDR1 and CDR2: WNHNN, SYGVQD (reference sequence). The CDR3 contains 15 residues. The CDR3 loop is CASSERKGLEETQYF. The CDR3 nucleotides are TGCGCCAGCAGTGAAAGGAAGGGACTGGAAGAGACCCAGTACTTC.

This clone turned up a few times. V and J are TRBV7-9 and TRBJ2-7; no firm D call. Germline lookup yields CDR1 SEHNR and CDR2 FQNEAQ (reference sequence). Trimming cost V 5 bases and J 1 base, with 15 bases left between them. CDR3 length: 15 residues. The CDR3 loop is CASSQWAAESYEQYF. CDR3 nucleotides: TGTGCCAGCAGCCAGTGGGCAGCCGAATCCTACGAGCAGTACTTC. Full variable domain (rest looked up from reference TRBV7-9 and TRBJ2-7): DTGVSQNPRHKITKRGQNVTFRCDPISEHNRLYWYRQTLGQGPEFLTYFQNEAQLEKSRLLSDRFSAERPKGSFSTLEIQRTEQGDSAMYLCASSQWAAESYEQYFGPGTRLTVT.

This clone has a single count. This chain joins TRBV9 and TRBJ2-6; unclear D gene. The V gene's germline CDR1 is SGDLS and CDR2 YYNGEE. This CDR3 contains 15 residues. V gave up 0 bases and J gave up 4 bases, with 8 bases separating them. The CDR3 spells CASSVAGFGANVLTF. The CDR3, as DNA: TGTGCCAGCAGCGTAGCCGGGTTCGGGGCCAACGTCCTGACTTTC.

The rearrangement joins TRBV5-1 to TRBJ1-2; tentative D call: TRBD1 (5 bases). The CDR3 is made up of 15 amino acids. Germline V gene sequence: CDR1 SGHRS, CDR2 YFSETQ. The V gene lost 0 bases and the J gene lost 2 bases, with 11 bases spanning the gap. CDR3 coding DNA: TGCGCCAGCAGCTTGGTGGTGGGGGGGAACTATGGCTACACCTTC. Protein sequence: CASSLVVGGNYGYTF. Full variable domain (missing parts from reference TRBV5-1 and TRBJ1-2): KAGVTQTPRYLIKTRGQQVTLSCSPISGHRSVSWYQQTPGQGLQFLFEYFSETQRNKGNFPGRFSGRQFSNSRSEMNVSTLELGDSALYLCASSLVVGGNYGYTFGSGTRLTVV.

This sequence joins TRBV9 and TRBJ2-5; D is uncertain. The germline CDR1 and CDR2 sequences are SGDLS and YYNGEE. The V end was cut by 4 bases, the J end by 5 bases, with 12 bases between. The CDR3 loop spans 13 amino acids. CDR3 protein: CASSKDGEETQYF. The CDR3 nucleotides are TGTGCCAGCAGCAAAGACGGAGAGGAGACCCAGTACTTC.

This chain joins TRBV3-1 (or the pseudogene TRBV3-2) and TRBJ1-1; no reliable D call. The CDR3 is made up of 13 amino acids. V was pared by 1 base and J by 2 bases, with 5 bases between. Germline V lookup: CDR1 LGHDT, CDR2 YNNKEL (reference sequence). CDR3 coding DNA: TGTGCCAGCAGCCAAGCAGTTAACACTGAAGCTTTCTTT. It is translated as CASSQAVNTEAFF.

The chain carries TRBV18 and TRBJ2-7; 8 positions agree with TRBD1. Trimming removed 6 bases from V and 0 bases from J; junction bases left unmatched: 4. This CDR3 region has 14 residues. The germline CDR1 and CDR2 sequences are KGHSH and LQKENI. This chain's CDR3 is CASSPTGGSYEQYF. In DNA, the CDR3 is TGTGCCAGCTCGCCAACAGGGGGCTCCTACGAGCAGTACTTC.

The gene calls are TRBV5-1 and TRBJ1-3, with D maybe TRBD1 (6 bases). The V gene's germline CDR1 is SGHRS and CDR2 YFSETQ. V was cut by 5 bases and J by 4 bases, with 16 bases left in between. The CDR3 length is 15 residues. CDR3: CASRGTGQRGNTIYF. In DNA form, the CDR3 reads TGCGCCAGCAGGGGAACAGGACAGAGGGGAAACACCATATATTTT.

The V call is TRBV7-2, the J call TRBJ1-1, with TRBD1 identical over 8 bases. J gave up 6 bases and V 5 bases, and 8 bases lay outside the gene matches. The germline gives CDR1 SGHTA, CDR2 FQGNSA. The CDR3 is made up of 14 amino acids. CDR3 DNA: TGTGCCAGCAGCACGACAGGGGATGCGGCTGAAGCTTTCTTT. This codes for CASSTTGDAAEAFF.

The genes are TRBV27 and TRBJ2-7, with 10 bases aligning to TRBD2. With V trimmed by 3 bases and J by 7 bases, 3 bases remained unmatched. CDR1 and CDR2 from the germline V gene are MNHEY and SMNVEV (reference sequence). The CDR3 sequence is 13 residues long. The CDR3 here is CASSFSSGGEQYF. The CDR3 DNA is TGTGCCAGCAGTTTTTCTAGCGGGGGAGAGCAGTACTTC.

The V gene is TRBV6-1, the J gene TRBJ1-2; TRBD1 agrees at 9 bases. Germline-derived CDR1 and CDR2 are MNHNS and SASEGT. J was trimmed by 4 bases and V by 3 bases; bases with no gene match: 6. The CDR3 length is 15 residues. The CDR3 nucleotides read TGTGCCAGCAGTGAGGTTAGGACAGGGGCCTATGGCTACACCTTC. Translating gives CASSEVRTGAYGYTF.

This clone turned up a few times. This sequence joins TRBV3-1 (or the pseudogene TRBV3-2) and TRBJ1-2, with TRBD1 as a possible D gene (5 bases). This CDR3 comprises 13 residues. Germline CDR1 is LGHDT and CDR2 is YNNKEL (reference sequence). Trimming removed 4 bases from V and 8 bases from J, with 14 bases in between. This CDR3 reads CASSREAGYGYTF. Here the CDR3 DNA reads TGTGCCAGCAGCCGTGAGGCAGGGTACGGCTACACCTTC.

V and J are TRBV9 and TRBJ1-1, with 8 positions matching TRBD1. With V trimmed by 4 bases and J by 4 bases, 9 bases remained unmatched. Germline V gives CDR1 SGDLS, CDR2 YYNGEE. The CDR3 extends over 15 amino acids. DNA of the CDR3: TGTGCCAGCAGCCCCCAAGTCACAGGGGGCACTGAAGCTTTCTTT. Translated, it gives CASSPQVTGGTEAFF.

The chain has TRBV24-1 and TRBJ2-2; D perhaps matches TRBD1 (7 bases). Trimming removed 7 bases from V and 5 bases from J, with 10 bases in between. From germline, CDR1 is KGHDR and CDR2 SFDVKD. The CDR3 contains 13 residues. This chain's CDR3 is CATREGATGELFF. The DNA for the CDR3 is TGTGCCACCAGGGAGGGGGCGACCGGGGAGCTGTTTTTT.

The chain employs TRBV5-1 and TRBJ1-3, with unresolved D. V gave up 0 bases and J gave up 3 bases, with 10 bases separating them. The length of the CDR3 is 15 residues. Looked up from germline, CDR1 is SGHRS and CDR2 is YFSETQ. In nucleotides, the CDR3 is TGCGCCAGCAGCTTGGCCGACGACTTTGGAAACACCATATATTTT. As protein: CASSLADDFGNTIYF.

The rearrangement links TRBV9 to TRBJ1-3; a possible D gene is TRBD1 (6 bases). From germline, CDR1 is SGDLS and CDR2 YYNGEE. Trimming shortened V by 4 bases and J by 2 bases, and 19 bases separated the two germline ends. This CDR3 is built from 17 residues. CDR3 loop: CASSPTPRGEAGNTIYF. The CDR3 nucleotides read TGTGCCAGCAGCCCGACCCCCAGGGGAGAAGCTGGAAACACCATATATTTT.

The chain combines TRBV7-9 with TRBJ1-1; no clear D gene. CDR3 length equals 14 residues. Looked up from germline, CDR1 is SEHNR and CDR2 is FQNEAQ (reference sequence). V lost 0 bases and J 4 bases, leaving 9 bases between the germline ends. The CDR3 protein is CASSLAGRSTEAFF. Written as DNA, the CDR3 is TGTGCCAGCAGCTTAGCGGGGAGGAGCACTGAAGCTTTCTTT.

CDR3 in amino acids: CASSPTGDRMRQFF. In DNA form, the CDR3 reads TGTGCCAGCAGCCCGACTGGAGACCGGATGAGGCAGTTCTTC. The V call is TRBV3-1 (or the pseudogene TRBV3-2), the J call TRBJ2-1, with D hard to call. Germline values: CDR1 LGHDT, CDR2 YNNKEL (reference sequence). This CDR3 is 14 amino acids long. Trimming took off 4 bases at V and 12 bases at J, with 19 bases between the two ends.

The rearrangement uses TRBV10-3 and TRBJ1-2, with TRBD1 matching over 7 bases. Losses at the gene ends were 9 bases for V and 6 bases for J; bases not matched to a gene: 7. Germline CDR1 reads ENHRY; CDR2 reads SYGVKD. CDR3 length: 12 residues. CDR3 sequence: CAIAGTADGYTF. The CDR3 DNA reads as TGTGCCATTGCCGGGACAGCTGATGGCTACACCTTC.